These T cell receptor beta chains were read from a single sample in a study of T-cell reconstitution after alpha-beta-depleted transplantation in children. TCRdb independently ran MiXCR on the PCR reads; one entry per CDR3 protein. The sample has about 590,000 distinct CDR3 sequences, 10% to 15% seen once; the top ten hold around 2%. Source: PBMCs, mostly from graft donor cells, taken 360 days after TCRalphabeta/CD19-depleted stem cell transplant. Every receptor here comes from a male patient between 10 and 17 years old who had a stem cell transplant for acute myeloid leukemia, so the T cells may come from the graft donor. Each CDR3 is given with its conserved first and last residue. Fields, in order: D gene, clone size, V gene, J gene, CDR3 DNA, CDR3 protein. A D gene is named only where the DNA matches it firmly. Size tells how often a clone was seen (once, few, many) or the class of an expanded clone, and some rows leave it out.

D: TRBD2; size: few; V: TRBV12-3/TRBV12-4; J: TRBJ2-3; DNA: TGTGCCAGCAGTTCGAAACGTAGCGGGGTCACAGATACGCAGTATTTT; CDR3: CASSSKRSGVTDTQYF
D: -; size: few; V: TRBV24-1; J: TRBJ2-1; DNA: TGTGCCACCAGTGACGGAACAGGGAGACGGTCCTACAATGAGCAGTTCTTC; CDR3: CATSDGTGRRSYNEQFF
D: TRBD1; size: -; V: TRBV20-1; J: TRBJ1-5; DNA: TGCAGTGCTAGCGGACAGGCTTACAATCAGCCCCAGCATTTT; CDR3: CSASGQAYNQPQHF
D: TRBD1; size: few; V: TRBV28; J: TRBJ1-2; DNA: TGTGCCAGCAGTTTTGGGGACAGGGGGGGAGGCTACACCTTC; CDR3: CASSFGDRGGGYTF
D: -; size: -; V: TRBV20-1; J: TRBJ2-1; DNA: TGCAGTGCTATCGCTAGCAGGGCCATCCTTCGCAATGAGCAGTTCTTC; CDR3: CSAIASRAILRNEQFF
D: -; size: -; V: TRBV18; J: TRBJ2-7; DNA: TGTGCCAGCTCACCACCTAGGCAGGGGAGGCTCTCCTACGAGCAGTACTTC; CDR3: CASSPPRQGRLSYEQYF
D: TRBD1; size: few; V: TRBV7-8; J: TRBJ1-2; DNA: TGTGCCAGCAGCCAGACAGGGGTCGGCTATGGCTACACCTTC; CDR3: CASSQTGVGYGYTF
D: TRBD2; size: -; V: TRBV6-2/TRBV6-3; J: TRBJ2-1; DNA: TGTGCCAGCACTCAGGGGACTAGCGGGAGTTTAAAAAGGAATGAGCAGTTCTTC; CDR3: CASTQGTSGSLKRNEQFF
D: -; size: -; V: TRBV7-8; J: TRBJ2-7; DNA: TGTGCCAGCAGCTTAGAGGGGTGGGGGCGGGTCTACGAGCAGTACTTC; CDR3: CASSLEGWGRVYEQYF
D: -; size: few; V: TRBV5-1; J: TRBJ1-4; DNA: TGCGCCAGCAGCTTGACCCCATGGGCCGACGGTGGCATAACTAATGAAAAACTGTTTTTT; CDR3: CASSLTPWADGGITNEKLFF
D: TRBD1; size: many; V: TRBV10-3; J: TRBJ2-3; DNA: TGTGCCATCTCGACAGGGAGCACAGATACGCAGTATTTT; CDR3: CAISTGSTDTQYF
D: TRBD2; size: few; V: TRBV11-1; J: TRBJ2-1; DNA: TGTGCCAGCAGCTGCCACCTAGCGGGAGGTCCCAATGAGCAGTTCTTC; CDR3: CASSCHLAGGPNEQFF
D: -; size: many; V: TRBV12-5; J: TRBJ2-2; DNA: TGTGCTAGTGGTTTGTACGGGAACACCGGGGAGCTGTTTTTT; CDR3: CASGLYGNTGELFF
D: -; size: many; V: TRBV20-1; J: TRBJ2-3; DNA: TGCAGTGCTAGATATAGCGGCCCCACAGATACGCAGTATTTT; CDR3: CSARYSGPTDTQYF
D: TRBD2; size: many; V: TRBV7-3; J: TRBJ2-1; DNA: TGTGCCAGCAGCCCGACTAGCGGGTATACACACAATGAGCAGTTCTTC; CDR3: CASSPTSGYTHNEQFF
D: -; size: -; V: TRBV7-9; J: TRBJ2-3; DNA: TGTGCCAGCAGCTCATGGGGGGTATGGACAGATACGCAGTATTTT; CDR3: CASSSWGVWTDTQYF
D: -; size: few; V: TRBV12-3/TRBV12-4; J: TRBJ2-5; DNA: TGTGCCAGCAGTTTAGTTAGATTAGCGTCCCTGGAGGGAGAGACCCAGTACTTC; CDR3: CASSLVRLASLEGETQYF
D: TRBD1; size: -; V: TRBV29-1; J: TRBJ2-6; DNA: TGCAGCGTGGGAGACAGGGGGCTTACTCCCTCCTTTCTCGGGGCCAACGTCGTGACTTTC; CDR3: CSVGDRGLTPSFLGANVVTF
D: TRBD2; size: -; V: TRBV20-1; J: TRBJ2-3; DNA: TGCAGTGCTAGAGATGATAGGCTAGCGGGCACAGATACGCAGTATTTT; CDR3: CSARDDRLAGTDTQYF
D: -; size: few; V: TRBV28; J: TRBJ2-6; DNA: TGTGCCAGCAGTCCCACAGGGTTCTCTGGGGCCAACGTCCTGACTTTC; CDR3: CASSPTGFSGANVLTF
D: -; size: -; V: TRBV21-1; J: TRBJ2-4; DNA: TGTGCCAGCAGCCGGAGGCGGGACAGGGGACCGATACTAGCCAAAAACATTCAGTACTTC; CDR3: CASSRRRDRGPILAKNIQYF
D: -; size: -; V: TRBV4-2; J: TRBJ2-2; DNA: TGTGCCAGCAGCCCCTTTCACCCTTCGAGCGCCGCCGGGGAGCTGTTTTTT; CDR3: CASSPFHPSSAAGELFF
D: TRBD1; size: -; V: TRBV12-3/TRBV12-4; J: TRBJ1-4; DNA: TGTGCCAGCGTCAGCGGGACAGGGTTGAGAAAACTGTTTTTT; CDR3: CASVSGTGLRKLFF
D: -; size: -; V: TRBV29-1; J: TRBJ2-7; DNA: TGCAGCGGGGGGAAGTGGGGCGGCGAGCAGTACTTC; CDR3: CSGGKWGGEQYF
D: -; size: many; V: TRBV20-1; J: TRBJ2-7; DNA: TGCAGTGCTAGAGTTAGTGGCTCCCGGGACGAGCAGTACTTC; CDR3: CSARVSGSRDEQYF
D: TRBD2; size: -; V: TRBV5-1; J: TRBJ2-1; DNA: TGCGCCAGCAGCGGGGGACTAGCGGGAGGGCCTAGGGAGCAGTTCTTC; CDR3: CASSGGLAGGPREQFF
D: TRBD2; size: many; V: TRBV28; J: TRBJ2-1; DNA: TGTGCCAGCAGTTTTATGGGACTAGCGTATGATGAGCAGTTCTTC; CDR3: CASSFMGLAYDEQFF
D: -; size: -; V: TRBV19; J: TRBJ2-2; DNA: TGTGCCAGTAGTAAGAAGGGGCTAGCCCTCCTGGCCACCGGGGAGCTGTTTTTT; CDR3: CASSKKGLALLATGELFF
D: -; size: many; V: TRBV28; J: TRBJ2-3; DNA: TGTGCCGCCTCAAGGGCAGGCACAGATACGCAGTATTTT; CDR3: CAASRAGTDTQYF